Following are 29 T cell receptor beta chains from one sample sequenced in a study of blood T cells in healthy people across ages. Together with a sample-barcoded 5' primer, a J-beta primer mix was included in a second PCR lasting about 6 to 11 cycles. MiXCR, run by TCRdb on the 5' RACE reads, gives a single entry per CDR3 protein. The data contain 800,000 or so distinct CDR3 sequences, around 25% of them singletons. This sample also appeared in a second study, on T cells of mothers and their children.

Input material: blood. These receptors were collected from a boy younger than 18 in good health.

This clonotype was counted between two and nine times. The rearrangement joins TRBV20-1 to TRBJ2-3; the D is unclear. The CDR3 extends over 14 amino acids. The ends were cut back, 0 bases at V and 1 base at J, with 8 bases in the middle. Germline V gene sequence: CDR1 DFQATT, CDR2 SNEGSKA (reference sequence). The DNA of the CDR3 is TGCAGTGCTAGAGATCTGGGCGGCACAGATACGCAGTATTTT. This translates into CSARDLGGTDTQYF.

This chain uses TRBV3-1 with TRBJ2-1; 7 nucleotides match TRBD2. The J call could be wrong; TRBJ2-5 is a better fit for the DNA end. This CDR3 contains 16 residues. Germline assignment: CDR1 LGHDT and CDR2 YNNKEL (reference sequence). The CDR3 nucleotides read TGTGCCAGCAGCCTCCAAGCCGGGGGGAATAAGGAGACCCAGTACTTC. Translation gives CASSLQAGGNKETQYF.

CDR3 sequence (DNA): TGTGCCAGCAGCTTAACCGGGCAGGGAACATACAATGAGCAGTTCTTC. Residues: CASSLTGQGTYNEQFF. This chain links TRBV7-3 with TRBJ2-1; tentatively, D is TRBD1 (5 bases). This CDR3 has 16 residues. The germline V gene has CDR1 SGHTA and CDR2 FQGTGA. The V end was cut by 0 bases, the J end by 4 bases, with 13 bases between.

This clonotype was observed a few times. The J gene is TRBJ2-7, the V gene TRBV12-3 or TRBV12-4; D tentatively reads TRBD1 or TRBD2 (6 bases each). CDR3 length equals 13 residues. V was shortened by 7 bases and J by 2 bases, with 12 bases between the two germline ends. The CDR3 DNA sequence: TGTGCCAGCAAAGCAGGGGAGGCCTACGAGCAGTACTTC. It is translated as CASKAGEAYEQYF.

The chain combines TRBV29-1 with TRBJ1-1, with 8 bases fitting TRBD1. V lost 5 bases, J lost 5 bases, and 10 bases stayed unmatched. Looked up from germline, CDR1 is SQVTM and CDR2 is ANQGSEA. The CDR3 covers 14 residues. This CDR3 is CSVRQGPGGTEAFF. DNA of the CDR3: TGCAGCGTTCGACAGGGGCCGGGGGGGACTGAAGCTTTCTTT. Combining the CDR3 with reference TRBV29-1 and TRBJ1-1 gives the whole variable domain SAVISQKPSRDICQRGTSLTIQCQVDSQVTMMFWYRQQPGQSLTLIATANQGSEATYESGFVIDKFPISRPNLTFSTLTVSNMSPEDSSIYLCSVRQGPGGTEAFFGQGTRLTVV.

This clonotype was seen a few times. Here the CDR3 reads CASSSTVYQETQYF. Written as DNA, the CDR3 is TGTGCCAGCAGTTCGACTGTGTACCAAGAGACCCAGTACTTC. The V gene is TRBV12-3 or TRBV12-4, the J gene TRBJ2-5; no firm D call. Deletions cut 4 bases from V and 0 bases from J, with 9 bases between. CDR3 length equals 14 residues.

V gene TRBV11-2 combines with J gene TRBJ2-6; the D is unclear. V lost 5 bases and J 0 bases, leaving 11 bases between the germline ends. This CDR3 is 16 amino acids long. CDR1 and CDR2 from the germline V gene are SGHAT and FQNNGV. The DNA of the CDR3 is TGTGCCAGCAGCCCCTCTTCAGGCTCTGGGGCCAACGTCCTGACTTTC. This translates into CASSPSSGSGANVLTF.

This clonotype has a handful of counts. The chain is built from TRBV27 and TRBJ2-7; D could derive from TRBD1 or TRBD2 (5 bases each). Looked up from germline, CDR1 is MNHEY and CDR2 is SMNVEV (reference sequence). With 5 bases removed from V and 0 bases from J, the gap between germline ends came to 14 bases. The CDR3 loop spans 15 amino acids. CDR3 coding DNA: TGTGCCAGCAGTCGAGGTGGGGGAAGCTCCTACGAGCAGTACTTC. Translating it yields CASSRGGGSSYEQYF.

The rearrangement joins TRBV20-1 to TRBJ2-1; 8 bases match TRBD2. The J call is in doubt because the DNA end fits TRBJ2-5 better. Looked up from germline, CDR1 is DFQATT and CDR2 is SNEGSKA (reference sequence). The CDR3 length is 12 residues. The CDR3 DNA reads TGCAGTGCTAGCGGGAGGGAAGAGACCCAGTACTTC. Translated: CSASGREETQYF.

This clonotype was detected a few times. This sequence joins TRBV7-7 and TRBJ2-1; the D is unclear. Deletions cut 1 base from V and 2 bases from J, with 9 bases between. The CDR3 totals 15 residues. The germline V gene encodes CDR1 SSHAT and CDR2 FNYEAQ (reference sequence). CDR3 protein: CASSLVAGPYNEQFF. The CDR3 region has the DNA TGTGCCAGCAGCTTAGTGGCAGGCCCCTACAATGAGCAGTTCTTC.

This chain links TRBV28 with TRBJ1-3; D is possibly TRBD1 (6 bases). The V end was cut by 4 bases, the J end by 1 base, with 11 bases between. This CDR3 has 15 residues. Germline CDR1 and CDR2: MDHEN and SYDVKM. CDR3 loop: CASSYDRLSGNTIYF. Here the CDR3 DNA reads TGTGCCAGCAGTTACGACAGGCTGTCTGGAAACACCATATATTTT.

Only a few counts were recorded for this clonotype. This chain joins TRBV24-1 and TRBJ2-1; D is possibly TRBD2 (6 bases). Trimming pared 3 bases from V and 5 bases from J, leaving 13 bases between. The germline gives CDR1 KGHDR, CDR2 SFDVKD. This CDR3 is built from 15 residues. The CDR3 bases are TGTGCCACCAGTGATCTAACCGGGAGAGACAATGAGCAGTTCTTC. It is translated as CATSDLTGRDNEQFF.

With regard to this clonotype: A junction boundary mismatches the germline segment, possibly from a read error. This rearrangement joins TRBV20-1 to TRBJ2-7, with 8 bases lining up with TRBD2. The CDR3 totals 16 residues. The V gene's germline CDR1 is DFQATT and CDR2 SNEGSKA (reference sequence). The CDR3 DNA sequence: TGCAGTGCTACTAATGCGCTGCGGGAGGCGGCCTACGAGCAGTCCTTC. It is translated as CSATNALREAAYEQSF.

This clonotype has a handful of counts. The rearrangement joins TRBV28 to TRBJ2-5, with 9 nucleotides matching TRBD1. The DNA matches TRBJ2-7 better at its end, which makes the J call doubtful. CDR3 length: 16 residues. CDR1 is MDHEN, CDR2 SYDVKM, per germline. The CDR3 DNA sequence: TGTGCCAGCAGTACCACCGGGACAGGGATTTCCTACGAGCAGTACTTC. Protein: CASSTTGTGISYEQYF.

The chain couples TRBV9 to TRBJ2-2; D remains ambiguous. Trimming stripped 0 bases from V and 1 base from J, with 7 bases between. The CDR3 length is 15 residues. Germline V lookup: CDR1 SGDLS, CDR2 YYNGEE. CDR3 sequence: CASSVVERNTGELFF. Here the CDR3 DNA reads TGTGCCAGCAGCGTAGTTGAGCGGAACACCGGGGAGCTGTTTTTT.

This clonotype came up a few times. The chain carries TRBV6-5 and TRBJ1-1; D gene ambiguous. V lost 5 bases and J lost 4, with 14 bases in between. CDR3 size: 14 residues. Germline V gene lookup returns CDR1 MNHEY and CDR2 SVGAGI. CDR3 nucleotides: TGTGCCAGCAGTCCCGGGCCTTTTCGCACTGAAGCTTTCTTT. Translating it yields CASSPGPFRTEAFF.

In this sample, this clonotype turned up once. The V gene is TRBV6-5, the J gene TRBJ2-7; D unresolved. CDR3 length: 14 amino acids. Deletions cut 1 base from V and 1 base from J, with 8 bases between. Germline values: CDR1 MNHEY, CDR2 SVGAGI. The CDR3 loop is CASSYLAESYEQYF. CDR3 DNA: TGTGCCAGCAGTTACTTGGCCGAGTCCTACGAGCAGTACTTC.

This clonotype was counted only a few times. Here the CDR3 DNA reads TGTGCCAGCAGCGAGAATTCGGGGGGGCGAGAGACCCAGTACTTC. Its translation is CASSENSGGRETQYF. This chain joins TRBV9 and TRBJ2-5, with TRBD2 matching 8 bases. The CDR3 consists of 15 residues. Trimming removed 3 bases from V and 4 bases from J; junction bases left unmatched: 8. Germline V gene data show CDR1 as SGDLS and CDR2 as YYNGEE.

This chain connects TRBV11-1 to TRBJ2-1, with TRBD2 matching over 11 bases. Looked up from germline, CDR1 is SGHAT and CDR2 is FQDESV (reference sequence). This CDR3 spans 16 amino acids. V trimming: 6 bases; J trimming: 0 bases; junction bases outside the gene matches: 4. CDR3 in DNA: TGTGCCAGCAGTATACTAGCGGGGGACTCCTACAATGAGCAGTTCTTC. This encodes CASSILAGDSYNEQFF.

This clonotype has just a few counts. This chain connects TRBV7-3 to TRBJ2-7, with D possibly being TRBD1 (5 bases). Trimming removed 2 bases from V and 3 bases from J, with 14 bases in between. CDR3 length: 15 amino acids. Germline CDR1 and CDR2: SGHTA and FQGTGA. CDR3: CASSLGAAANYEQYF. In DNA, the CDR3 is TGTGCCAGCAGCTTAGGGGCAGCAGCGAACTACGAGCAGTACTTC. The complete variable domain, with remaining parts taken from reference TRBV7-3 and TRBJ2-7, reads GAGVSQTPSNKVTEKGKYVELRCDPISGHTALYWYRQSLGQGPEFLIYFQGTGAADDSGLPNDRFFAVRPEGSVSTLKIQRTERGDSAVYLCASSLGAAANYEQYFGPGTRLTVT.

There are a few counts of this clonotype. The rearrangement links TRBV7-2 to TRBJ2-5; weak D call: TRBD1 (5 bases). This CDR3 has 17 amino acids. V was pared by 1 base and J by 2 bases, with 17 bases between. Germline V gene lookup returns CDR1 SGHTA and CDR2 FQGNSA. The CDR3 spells CASSLGRQSNFQETQYF. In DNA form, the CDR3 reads TGTGCCAGCAGCTTAGGTCGACAGAGCAACTTTCAAGAGACCCAGTACTTC.

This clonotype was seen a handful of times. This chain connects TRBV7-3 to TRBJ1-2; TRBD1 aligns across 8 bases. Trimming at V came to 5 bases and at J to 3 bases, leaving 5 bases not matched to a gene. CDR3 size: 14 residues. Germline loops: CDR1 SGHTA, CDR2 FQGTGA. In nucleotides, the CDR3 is TGTGCCAGCAGCCAGGGGGCTCCAGACTATGGCTACACCTTC. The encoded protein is CASSQGAPDYGYTF.

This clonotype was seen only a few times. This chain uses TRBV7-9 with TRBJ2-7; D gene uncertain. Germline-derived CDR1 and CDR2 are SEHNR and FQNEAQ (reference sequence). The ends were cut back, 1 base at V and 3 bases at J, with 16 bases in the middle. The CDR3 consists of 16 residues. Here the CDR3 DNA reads TGTGCCAGCAGCTTAGGTATGGGTCCGGATTACTACGAGCAGTACTTC. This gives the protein CASSLGMGPDYYEQYF.

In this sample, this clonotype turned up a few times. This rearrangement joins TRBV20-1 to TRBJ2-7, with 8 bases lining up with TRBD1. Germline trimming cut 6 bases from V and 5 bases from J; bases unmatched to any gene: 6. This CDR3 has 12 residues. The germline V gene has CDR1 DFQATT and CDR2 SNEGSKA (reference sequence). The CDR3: CSAGQGRDEQYF. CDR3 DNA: TGCAGTGCCGGACAGGGTAGGGACGAGCAGTACTTC.

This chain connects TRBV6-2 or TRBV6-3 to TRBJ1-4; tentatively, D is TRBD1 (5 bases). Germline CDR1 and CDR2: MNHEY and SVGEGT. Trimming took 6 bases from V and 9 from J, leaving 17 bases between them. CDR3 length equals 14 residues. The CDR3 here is CASSRGLVGQKLFF. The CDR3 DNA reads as TGTGCCAGCAGCCGCGGTCTCGTGGGGCAAAAACTGTTTTTT.

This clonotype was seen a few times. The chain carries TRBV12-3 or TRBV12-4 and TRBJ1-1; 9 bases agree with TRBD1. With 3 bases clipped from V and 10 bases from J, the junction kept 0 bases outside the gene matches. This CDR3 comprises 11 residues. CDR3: CASSLDRGAFF. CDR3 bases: TGTGCCAGCAGTTTGGACAGGGGAGCTTTCTTT.

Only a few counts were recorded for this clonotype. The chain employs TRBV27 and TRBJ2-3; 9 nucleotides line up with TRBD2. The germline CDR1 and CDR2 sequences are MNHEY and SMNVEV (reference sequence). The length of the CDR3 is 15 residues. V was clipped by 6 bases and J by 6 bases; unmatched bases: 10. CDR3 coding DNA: TGTGCCAGCAGAAGTAGCGGGGGTCCGGGCGATACGCAGTATTTT. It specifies CASRSSGGPGDTQYF.

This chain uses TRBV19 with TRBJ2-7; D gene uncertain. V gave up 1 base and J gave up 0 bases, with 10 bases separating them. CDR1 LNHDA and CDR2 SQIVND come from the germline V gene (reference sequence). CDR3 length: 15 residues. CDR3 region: CASSIGGISSYEQYF. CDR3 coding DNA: TGTGCCAGTAGTATAGGCGGCATCAGCTCCTACGAGCAGTACTTC.

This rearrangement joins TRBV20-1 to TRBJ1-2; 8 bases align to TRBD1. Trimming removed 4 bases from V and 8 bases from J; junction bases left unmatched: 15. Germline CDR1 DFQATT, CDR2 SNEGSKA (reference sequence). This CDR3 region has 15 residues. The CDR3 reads CSANPQGGPLGGYTF. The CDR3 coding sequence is TGCAGTGCTAACCCACAGGGGGGGCCCTTGGGCGGCTACACCTTC.